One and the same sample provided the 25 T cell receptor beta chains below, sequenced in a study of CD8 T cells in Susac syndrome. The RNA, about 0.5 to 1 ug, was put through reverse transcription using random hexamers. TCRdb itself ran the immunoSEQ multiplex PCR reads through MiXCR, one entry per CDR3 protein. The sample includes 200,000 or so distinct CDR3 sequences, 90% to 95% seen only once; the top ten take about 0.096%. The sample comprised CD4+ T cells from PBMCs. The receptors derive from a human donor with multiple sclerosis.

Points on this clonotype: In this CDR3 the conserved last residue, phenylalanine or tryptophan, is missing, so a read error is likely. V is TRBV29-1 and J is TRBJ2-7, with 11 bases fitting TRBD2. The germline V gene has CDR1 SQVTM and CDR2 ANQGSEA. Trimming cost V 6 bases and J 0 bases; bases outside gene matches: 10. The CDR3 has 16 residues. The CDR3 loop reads CSVVWTSGRSSYEQYC. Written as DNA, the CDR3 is TGCAGCGTAGTTTGGACTAGCGGGCGGTCCTCCTACGAGCAGTACTGC.

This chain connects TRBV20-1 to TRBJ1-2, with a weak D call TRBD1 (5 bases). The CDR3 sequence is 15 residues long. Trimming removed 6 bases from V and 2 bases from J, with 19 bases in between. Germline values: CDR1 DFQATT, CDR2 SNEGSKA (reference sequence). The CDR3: CSAQGSERGNYGYTF. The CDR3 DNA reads TGCAGTGCCCAGGGCAGCGAACGGGGGAACTATGGCTACACCTTC.

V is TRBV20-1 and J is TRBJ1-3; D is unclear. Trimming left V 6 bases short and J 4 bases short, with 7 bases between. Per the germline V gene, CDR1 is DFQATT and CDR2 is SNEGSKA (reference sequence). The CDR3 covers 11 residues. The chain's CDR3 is CSAARGNTIYF. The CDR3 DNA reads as TGCAGTGCAGCCAGAGGAAACACCATATATTTT.

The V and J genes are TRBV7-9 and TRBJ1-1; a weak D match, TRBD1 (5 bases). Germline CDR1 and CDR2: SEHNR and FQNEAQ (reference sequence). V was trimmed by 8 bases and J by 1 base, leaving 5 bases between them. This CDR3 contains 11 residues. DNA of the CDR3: TGTGCCAGCGGGGGGAACACTGAAGCTTTCTTT. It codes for CASGGNTEAFF.

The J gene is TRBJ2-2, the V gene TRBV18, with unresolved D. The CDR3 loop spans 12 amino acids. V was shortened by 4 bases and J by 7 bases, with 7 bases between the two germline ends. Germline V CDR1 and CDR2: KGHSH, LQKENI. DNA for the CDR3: TGTGCCAGCTCACAAAGCGACGGGGAGCTGTTTTTT. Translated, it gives CASSQSDGELFF.

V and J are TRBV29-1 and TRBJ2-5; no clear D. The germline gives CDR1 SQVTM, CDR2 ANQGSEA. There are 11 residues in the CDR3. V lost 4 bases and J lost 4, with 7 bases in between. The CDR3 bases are TGCAGCGTTGGGCAGGCAGAGACCCAGTACTTC. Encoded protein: CSVGQAETQYF.

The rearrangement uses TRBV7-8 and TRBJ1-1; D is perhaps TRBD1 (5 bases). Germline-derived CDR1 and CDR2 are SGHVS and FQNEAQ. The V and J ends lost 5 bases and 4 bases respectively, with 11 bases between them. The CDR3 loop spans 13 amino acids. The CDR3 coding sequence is TGTGCCAGCAGCACCGGACATTTCACTGAAGCTTTCTTT. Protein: CASSTGHFTEAFF. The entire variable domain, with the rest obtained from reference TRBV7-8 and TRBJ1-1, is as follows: GAGVSQSPRYKVAKRGQDVALRCDPISGHVSLFWYQQALGQGPEFLTYFQNEAQLDKSGLPSDRFFAERPEGSVSTLKIQRTQQEDSAVYLCASSTGHFTEAFFGQGTRLTVV.

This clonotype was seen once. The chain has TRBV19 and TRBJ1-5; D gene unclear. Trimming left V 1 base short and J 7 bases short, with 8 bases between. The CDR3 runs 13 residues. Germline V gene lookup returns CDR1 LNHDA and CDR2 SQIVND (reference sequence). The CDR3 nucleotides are TGTGCCAGTAGTATAGGGAGCTCGCAGCCCCAGCATTTT. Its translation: CASSIGSSQPQHF.

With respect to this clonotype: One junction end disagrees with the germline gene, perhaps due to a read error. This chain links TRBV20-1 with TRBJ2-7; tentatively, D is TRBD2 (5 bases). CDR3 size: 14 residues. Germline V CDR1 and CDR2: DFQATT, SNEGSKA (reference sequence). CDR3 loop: CSARGPGLRYEQYF. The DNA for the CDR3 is TGCAGTGCCAGAGGGCCCGGTTTGAGGTACGAGCAGTACTTC.

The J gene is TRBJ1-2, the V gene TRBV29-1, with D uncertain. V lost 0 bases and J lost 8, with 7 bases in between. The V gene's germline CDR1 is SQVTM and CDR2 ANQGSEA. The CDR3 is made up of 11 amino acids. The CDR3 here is CSVEEALGYTF. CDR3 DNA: TGCAGCGTTGAAGAGGCCTTGGGCTACACCTTC.

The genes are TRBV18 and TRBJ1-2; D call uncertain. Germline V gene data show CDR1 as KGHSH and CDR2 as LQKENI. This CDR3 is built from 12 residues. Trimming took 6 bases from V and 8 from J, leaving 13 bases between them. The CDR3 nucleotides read TGTGCCAGCTCGGGTCCAGGAGGAGGCTACACCTTC. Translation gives CASSGPGGGYTF. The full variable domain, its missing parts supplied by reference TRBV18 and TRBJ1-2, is NAGVMQNPRHLVRRRGQEARLRCSPMKGHSHVYWYRQLPEEGLKFMVYLQKENIIDESGMPKERFSAEFPKEGPSILRIQQVVRGDSAAYFCASSGPGGGYTFGSGTRLTVV.

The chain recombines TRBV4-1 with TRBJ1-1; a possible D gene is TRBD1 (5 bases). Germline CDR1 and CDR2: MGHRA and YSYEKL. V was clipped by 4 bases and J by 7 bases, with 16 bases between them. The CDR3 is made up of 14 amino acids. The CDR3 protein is CASSPQTANVEAFF. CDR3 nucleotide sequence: TGCGCCAGCAGCCCCCAGACAGCGAACGTTGAAGCTTTCTTT.

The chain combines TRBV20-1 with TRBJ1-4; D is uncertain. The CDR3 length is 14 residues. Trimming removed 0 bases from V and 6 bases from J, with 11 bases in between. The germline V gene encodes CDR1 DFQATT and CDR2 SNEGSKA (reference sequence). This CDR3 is CSARDPTGDEKLFF. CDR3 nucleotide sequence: TGCAGTGCTAGAGATCCTACCGGGGATGAAAAACTGTTTTTT.

CDR3: CASSPRRGGHYGYTF. The CDR3 nucleotides are TGTGCCAGCAGTCCCCGGCGGGGAGGCCACTATGGCTACACCTTC. The V gene is TRBV27, the J gene TRBJ1-2; no clear D gene. V shed 5 bases and J shed 3 bases, with 16 bases lying between them. Germline-derived CDR1 and CDR2 are MNHEY and SMNVEV (reference sequence). The CDR3 runs 15 residues.

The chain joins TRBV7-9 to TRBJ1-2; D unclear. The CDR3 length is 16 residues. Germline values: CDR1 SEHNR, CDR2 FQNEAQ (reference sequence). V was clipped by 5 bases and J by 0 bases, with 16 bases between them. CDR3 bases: TGTGCCAGCAGCCATCCGAACGGGGAAGCTAACTATGGCTACACCTTC. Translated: CASSHPNGEANYGYTF.

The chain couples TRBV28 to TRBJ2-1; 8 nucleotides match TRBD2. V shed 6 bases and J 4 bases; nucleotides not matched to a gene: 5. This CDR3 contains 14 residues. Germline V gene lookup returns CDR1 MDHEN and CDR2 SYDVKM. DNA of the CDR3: TGTGCCAGCAGGGGTAGCGGGACATACAATGAGCAGTTCTTC. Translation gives CASRGSGTYNEQFF.

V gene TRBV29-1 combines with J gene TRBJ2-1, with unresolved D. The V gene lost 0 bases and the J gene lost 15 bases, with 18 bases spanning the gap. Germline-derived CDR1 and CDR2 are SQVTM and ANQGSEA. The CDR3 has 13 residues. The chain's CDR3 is CSVEDLSGGGTFF. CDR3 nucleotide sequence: TGCAGCGTTGAAGATCTCTCAGGCGGTGGCACGTTCTTC.

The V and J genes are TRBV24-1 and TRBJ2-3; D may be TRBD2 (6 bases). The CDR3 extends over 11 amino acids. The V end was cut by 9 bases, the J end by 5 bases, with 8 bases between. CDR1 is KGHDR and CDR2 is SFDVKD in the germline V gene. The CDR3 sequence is CATGGGDTQYF. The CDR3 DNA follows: TGTGCCACCGGGGGAGGAGATACGCAGTATTTT.

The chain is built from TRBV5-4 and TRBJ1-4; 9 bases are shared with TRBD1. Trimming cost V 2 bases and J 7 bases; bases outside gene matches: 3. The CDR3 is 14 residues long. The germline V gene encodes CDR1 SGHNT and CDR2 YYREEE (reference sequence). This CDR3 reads CASSLTGGSEKLFF. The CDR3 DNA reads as TGTGCCAGCAGCTTAACAGGGGGCTCTGAAAAACTGTTTTTT.

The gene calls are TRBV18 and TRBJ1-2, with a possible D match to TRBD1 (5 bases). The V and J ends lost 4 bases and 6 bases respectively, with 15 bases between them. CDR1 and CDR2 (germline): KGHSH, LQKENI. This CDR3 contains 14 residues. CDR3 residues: CASSLLRDPHGYTF. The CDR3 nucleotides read TGTGCCAGCTCACTGCTCAGGGACCCTCATGGCTACACCTTC.

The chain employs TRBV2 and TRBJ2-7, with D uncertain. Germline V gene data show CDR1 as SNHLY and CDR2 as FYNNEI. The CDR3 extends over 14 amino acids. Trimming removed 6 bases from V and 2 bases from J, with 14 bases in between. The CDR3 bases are TGTGCCAGCAGGACACCCCGGCGACCCTACGAGCAGTACTTC. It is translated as CASRTPRRPYEQYF.

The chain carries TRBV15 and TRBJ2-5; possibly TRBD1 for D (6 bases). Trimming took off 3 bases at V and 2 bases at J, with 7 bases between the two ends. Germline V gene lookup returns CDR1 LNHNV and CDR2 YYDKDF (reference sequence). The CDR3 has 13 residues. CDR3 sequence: CATSRDRQETQYF. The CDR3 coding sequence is TGTGCCACCAGCAGGGACAGACAAGAGACCCAGTACTTC. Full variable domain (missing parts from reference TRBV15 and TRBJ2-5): DAMVIQNPRYQVTQFGKPVTLSCSQTLNHNVMYWYQQKSSQAPKLLFHYYDKDFNNEADTPDNFQSRRPNTSFCFLDIRSPGLGDTAMYLCATSRDRQETQYFGPGTRLLVL.

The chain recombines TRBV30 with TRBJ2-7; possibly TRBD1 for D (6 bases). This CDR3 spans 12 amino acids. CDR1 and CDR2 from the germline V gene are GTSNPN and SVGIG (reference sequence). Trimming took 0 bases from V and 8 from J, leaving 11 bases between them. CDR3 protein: CAWSVTTGQQYF. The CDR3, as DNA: TGTGCCTGGAGTGTGACTACAGGGCAGCAGTACTTC.

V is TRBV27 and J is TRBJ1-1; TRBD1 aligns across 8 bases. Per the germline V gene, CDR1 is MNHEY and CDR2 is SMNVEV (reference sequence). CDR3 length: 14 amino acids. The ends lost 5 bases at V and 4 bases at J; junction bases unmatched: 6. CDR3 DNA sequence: TGTGCCAGCAGTCGACAGGGGACTGGCACTGAAGCTTTCTTT. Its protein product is CASSRQGTGTEAFF.

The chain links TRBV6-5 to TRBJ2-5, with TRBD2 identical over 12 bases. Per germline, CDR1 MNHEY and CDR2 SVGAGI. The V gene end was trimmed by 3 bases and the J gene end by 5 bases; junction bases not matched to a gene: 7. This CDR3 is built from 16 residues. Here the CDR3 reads CASSYLAGGRWETQYF. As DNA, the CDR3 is TGTGCCAGCAGTTATCTAGCGGGGGGGCGATGGGAGACCCAGTACTTC.